The following is a TCR beta chain sequence with its context. These data are taken from a study of blood T cell repertoires in COVID-19. Study-level background: COVID-19 samples, acute and convalescent, were from the United States, Italy and Spain.

The CDR3 contains 15 residues. CDR1 is SGHRS, CDR2 YFSETQ, per germline. Trimming left V 6 bases short and J 2 bases short, with 16 bases between. TCRdb's copy holds only in-frame clones and misses some; the assay was immunoSEQ multiplex PCR. The sample records 200,000 or so clones, around nine tenths being singletons. The gene calls are TRBV5-1 and TRBJ2-3, with a weak D call TRBD2 (7 bases). This clonotype was obtained from a man aged 60 to 69 with acute or convalescent COVID-19. Input material: peripheral blood. CDR3 residues: CASTYGGLITDTQYF. As DNA, the CDR3 is TGCGCCAGCACCTACGGGGGGCTGATCACAGATACGCAGTATTTT.